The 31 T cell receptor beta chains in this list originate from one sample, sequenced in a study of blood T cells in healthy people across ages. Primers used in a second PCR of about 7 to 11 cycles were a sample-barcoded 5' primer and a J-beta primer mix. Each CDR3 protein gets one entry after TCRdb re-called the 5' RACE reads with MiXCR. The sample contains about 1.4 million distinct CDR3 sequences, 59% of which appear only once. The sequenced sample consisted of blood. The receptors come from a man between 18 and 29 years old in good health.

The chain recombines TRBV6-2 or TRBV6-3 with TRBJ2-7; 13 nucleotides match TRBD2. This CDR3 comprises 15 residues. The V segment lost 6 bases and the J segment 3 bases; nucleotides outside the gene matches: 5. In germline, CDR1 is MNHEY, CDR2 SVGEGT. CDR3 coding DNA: TGTGCCAGCAGACCGGGACTAGCGGGGAACTACGAGCAGTACTTC. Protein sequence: CASRPGLAGNYEQYF.

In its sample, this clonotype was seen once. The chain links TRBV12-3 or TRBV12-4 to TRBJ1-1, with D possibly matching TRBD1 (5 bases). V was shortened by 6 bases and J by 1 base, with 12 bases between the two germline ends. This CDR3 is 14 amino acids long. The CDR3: CASRTLRGNTEAFF. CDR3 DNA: TGTGCCAGCAGAACACTTAGGGGGAACACTGAAGCTTTCTTT.

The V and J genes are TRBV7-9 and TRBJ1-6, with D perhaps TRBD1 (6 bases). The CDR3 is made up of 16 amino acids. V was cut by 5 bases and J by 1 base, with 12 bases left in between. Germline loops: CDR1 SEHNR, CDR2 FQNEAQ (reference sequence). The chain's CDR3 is CASSPGEASYNSPLHF. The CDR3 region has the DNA TGTGCCAGCAGCCCAGGGGAAGCGTCCTATAATTCACCCCTCCACTTT.

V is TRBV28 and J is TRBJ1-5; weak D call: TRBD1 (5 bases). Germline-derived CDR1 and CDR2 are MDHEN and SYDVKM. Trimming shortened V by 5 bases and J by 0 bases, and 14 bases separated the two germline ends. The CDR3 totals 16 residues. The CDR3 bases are TGTGCCAGCAGTCCCTCAGGGTTCTATAGCAATCAGCCCCAGCATTTT. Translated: CASSPSGFYSNQPQHF.

The CDR3 sequence: CAIGLAGVPGELFF. CDR3 sequence (DNA): TGTGCGATCGGACTAGCGGGGGTCCCCGGGGAGCTGTTTTTT. V and J are TRBV7-2 and TRBJ2-2; 13 positions match TRBD2. Germline values: CDR1 SGHTA, CDR2 FQGNSA. The CDR3 spans 14 residues.

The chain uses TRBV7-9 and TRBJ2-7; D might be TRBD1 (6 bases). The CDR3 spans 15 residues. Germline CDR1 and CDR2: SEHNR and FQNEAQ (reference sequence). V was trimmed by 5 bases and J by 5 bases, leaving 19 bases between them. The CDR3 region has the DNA TGTGCCAGCAGCCTCACAGGGATGAAGTTCCACGAGCAGTACTTC. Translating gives CASSLTGMKFHEQYF.

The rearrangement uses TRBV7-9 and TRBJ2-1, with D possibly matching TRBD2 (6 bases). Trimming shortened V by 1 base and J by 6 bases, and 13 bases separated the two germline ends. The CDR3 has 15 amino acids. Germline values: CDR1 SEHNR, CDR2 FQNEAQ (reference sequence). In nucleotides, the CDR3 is TGTGCCAGCAGCTTAGGCGCGGGGAGACTCAATGAGCAGTTCTTC. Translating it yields CASSLGAGRLNEQFF.

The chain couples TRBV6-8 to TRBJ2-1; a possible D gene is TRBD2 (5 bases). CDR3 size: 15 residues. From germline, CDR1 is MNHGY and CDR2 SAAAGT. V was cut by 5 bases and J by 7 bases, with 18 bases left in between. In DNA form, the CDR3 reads TGTGCCAGCAGTACCGTTTGGATCCCGGGGAATGAGCAGTTCTTC. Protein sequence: CASSTVWIPGNEQFF.

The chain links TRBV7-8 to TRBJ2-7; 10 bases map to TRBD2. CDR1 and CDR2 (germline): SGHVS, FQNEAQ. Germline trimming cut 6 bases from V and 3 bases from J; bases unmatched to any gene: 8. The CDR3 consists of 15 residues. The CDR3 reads CASRSRRLAGYEQYF. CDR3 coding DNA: TGTGCCAGCAGGTCCAGGCGACTAGCGGGCTACGAGCAGTACTTC.

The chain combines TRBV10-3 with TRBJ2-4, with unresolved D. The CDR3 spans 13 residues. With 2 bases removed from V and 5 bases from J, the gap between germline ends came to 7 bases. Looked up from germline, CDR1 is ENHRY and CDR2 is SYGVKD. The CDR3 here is CAISEIRENIQYF. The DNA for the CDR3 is TGTGCCATCAGTGAGATCCGGGAAAACATTCAGTACTTC.

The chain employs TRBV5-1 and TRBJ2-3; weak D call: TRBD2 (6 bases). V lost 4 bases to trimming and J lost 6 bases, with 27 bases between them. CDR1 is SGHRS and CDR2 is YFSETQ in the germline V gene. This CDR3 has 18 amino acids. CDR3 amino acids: CASSPPLGTGLLADTQYF. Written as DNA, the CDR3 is TGCGCCAGCAGCCCGCCCCTCGGGACGGGACTTCTGGCGGATACGCAGTATTTT.

This chain's CDR3 is CASSSPKSGNSYEQYF. The CDR3 DNA sequence: TGCGCCAGCAGCTCTCCGAAAAGCGGAAACTCCTACGAGCAGTACTTC. This chain joins TRBV5-1 and TRBJ2-7; D is perhaps TRBD2 (5 bases). V was trimmed by 3 bases and J by 0 bases, leaving 16 bases between them. The CDR3 is 16 residues long. The germline CDR1 and CDR2 sequences are SGHRS and YFSETQ.

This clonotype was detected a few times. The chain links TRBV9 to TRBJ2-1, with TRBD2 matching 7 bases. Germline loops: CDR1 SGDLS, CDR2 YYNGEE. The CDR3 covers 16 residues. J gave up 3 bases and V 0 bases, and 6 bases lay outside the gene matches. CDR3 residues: CASSVDGGGSYNEQFF. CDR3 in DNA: TGTGCCAGCAGCGTAGACGGGGGAGGGAGCTACAATGAGCAGTTCTTC.

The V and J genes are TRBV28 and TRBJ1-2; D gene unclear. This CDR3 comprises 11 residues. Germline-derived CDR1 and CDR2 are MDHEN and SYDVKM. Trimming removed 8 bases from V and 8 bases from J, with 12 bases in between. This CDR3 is CASGEVDGYTF. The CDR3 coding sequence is TGTGCCAGCGGGGAGGTGGACGGCTACACCTTC.

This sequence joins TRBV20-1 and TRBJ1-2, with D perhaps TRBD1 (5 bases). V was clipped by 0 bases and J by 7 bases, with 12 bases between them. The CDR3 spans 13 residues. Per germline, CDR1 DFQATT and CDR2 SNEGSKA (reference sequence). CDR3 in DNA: TGCAGTGCTAGAGATCTCGCAGGGCTTGGCTACACCTTC. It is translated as CSARDLAGLGYTF.

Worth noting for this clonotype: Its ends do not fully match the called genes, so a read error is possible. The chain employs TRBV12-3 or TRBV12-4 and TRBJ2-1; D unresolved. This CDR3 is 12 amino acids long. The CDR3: CASSSSRNVQFF. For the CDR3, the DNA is TGTGCCAGCAGTTCCTCCCGCAATGTGCAGTTCTTC.

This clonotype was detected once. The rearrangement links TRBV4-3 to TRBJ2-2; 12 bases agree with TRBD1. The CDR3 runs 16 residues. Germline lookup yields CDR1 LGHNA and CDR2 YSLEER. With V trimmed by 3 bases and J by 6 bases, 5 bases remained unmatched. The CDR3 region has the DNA TGCGCCAGCAGCCACGTGGGACAGGGGGCGTCCGGGGAGCTGTTTTTT. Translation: CASSHVGQGASGELFF.

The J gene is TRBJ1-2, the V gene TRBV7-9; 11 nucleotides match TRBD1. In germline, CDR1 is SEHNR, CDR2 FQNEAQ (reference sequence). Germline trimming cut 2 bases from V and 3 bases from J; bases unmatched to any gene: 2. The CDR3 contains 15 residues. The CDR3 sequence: CASSLWDRGDYGYTF. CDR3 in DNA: TGTGCCAGCAGCTTATGGGACAGGGGGGACTATGGCTACACCTTC.

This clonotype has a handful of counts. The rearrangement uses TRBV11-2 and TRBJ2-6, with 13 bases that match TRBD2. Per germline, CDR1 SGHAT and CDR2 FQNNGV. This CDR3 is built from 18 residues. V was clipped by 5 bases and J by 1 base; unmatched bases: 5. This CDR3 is CASSPGLAGVSGANVLTF. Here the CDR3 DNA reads TGTGCCAGCAGCCCAGGACTAGCGGGAGTATCTGGGGCCAACGTCCTGACTTTC.

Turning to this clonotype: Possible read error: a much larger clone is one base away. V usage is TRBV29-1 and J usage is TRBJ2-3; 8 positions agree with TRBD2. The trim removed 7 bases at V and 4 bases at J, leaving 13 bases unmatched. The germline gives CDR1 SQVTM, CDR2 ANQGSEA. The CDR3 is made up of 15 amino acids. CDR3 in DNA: TGCAGCGGCCGGTCAGCGGGAGTTATCGCAGATACGCAGTATTTT. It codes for CSGRSAGVIADTQYF.

This CDR3 is CASSGDSFHEQYF. The CDR3 coding sequence is TGTGCCAGCAGTGGGGACAGTTTCCACGAGCAGTACTTC. The chain couples TRBV12-3 or TRBV12-4 to TRBJ2-5; TRBD1 matches 7 bases. The end of the DNA fits TRBJ2-7 better, so the J call may be wrong. CDR3 length: 13 amino acids.

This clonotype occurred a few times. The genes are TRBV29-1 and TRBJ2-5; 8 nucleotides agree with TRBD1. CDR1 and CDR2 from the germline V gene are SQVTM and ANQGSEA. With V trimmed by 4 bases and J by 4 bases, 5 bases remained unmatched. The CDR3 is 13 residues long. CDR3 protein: CSVGGDRGETQYF. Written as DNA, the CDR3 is TGCAGCGTTGGTGGAGACAGGGGAGAGACCCAGTACTTC.

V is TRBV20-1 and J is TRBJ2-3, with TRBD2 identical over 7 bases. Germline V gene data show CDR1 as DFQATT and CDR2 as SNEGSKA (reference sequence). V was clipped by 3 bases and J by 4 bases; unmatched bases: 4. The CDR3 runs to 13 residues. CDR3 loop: CSASGGIADTQYF. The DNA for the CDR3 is TGCAGTGCTAGCGGGGGGATCGCAGATACGCAGTATTTT.

The CDR3 reads CASSPEAGRQPQHF. The CDR3 DNA follows: TGTGCCAGCAGCCCAGAGGCAGGGCGCCAGCCCCAGCATTTT. The chain recombines TRBV7-2 with TRBJ1-5; D perhaps matches TRBD1 (5 bases). From germline, CDR1 is SGHTA and CDR2 FQGNSA. The CDR3 spans 14 residues. The V end lost 5 bases, the J end lost 7 bases, and 15 bases lay between the germline ends.

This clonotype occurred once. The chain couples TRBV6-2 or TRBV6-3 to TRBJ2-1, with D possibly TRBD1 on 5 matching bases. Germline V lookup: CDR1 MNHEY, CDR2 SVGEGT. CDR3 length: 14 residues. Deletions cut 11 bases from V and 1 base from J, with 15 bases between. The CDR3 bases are TGTGCCGTAGGCCAGGGTAGTTCCTACAATGAGCAGTTCTTC. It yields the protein CAVGQGSSYNEQFF.

The CDR3 reads CRAGQVSTDTQYF. CDR3 nucleotides: TGCAGAGCGGGACAGGTTAGCACAGATACGCAGTATTTT. The chain is built from TRBV20-1 and TRBJ2-3, with TRBD1 as a possible D gene (8 bases). CDR1 and CDR2 (germline): DFQATT, SNEGSKA (reference sequence). The CDR3 is 13 residues long.

CDR3 sequence (DNA): TGCGCCAGCAGCTTGAAGAGACAAAACTATGGCTACACCTTC. It specifies CASSLKRQNYGYTF. V is TRBV5-1 and J is TRBJ1-2; D is ambiguous. The germline gives CDR1 SGHRS, CDR2 YFSETQ. The CDR3 covers 14 residues. Trimming stripped 1 base from V and 2 bases from J, with 9 bases between. The complete variable domain, with remaining parts taken from reference TRBV5-1 and TRBJ1-2, reads KAGVTQTPRYLIKTRGQQVTLSCSPISGHRSVSWYQQTPGQGLQFLFEYFSETQRNKGNFPGRFSGRQFSNSRSEMNVSTLELGDSALYLCASSLKRQNYGYTFGSGTRLTVV.

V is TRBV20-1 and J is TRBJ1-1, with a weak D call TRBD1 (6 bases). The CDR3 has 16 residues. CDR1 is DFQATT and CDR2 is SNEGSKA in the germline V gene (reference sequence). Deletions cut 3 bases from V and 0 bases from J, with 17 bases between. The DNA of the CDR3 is TGCAGTGCTAGGCTGGGGGCAGGAGGCATGAACACTGAAGCTTTCTTT. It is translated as CSARLGAGGMNTEAFF.

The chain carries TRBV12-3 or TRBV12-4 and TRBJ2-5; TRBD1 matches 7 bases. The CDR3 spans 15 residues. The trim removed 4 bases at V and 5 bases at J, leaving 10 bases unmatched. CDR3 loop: CASSYSTGPQETQYF. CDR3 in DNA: TGTGCCAGCAGTTATTCGACAGGGCCCCAGGAGACCCAGTACTTC.

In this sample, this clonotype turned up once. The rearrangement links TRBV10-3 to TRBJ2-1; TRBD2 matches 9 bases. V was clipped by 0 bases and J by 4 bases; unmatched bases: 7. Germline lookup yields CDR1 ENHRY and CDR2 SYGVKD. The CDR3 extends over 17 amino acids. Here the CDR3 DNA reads TGTGCCATCAGTGAGTCGGTAAGCGGGAGGTATTACAATGAGCAGTTCTTC. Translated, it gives CAISESVSGRYYNEQFF.

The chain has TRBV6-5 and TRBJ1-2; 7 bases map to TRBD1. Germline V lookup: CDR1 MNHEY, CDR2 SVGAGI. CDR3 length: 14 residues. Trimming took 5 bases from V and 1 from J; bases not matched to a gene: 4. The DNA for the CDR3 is TGTGCCAGCAGTCGGGACAGCTATAACTATGGCTACACCTTC. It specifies CASSRDSYNYGYTF.